This T cell receptor (beta chain) was captured in a study of cytomegalovirus exposure and HLA in healthy donors (TCRdb year 2017). A note on the overall study: An earlier analysis of about 560 of the donors reported under 300 Gb of sequence data and around 120 million unique TCR beta sequences obtained from 180 million or so T cells. An early release covering 550 to 650 HLA-typed donors comprised about 300 gigabases of sequencing data and tens of millions of unique TCR sequences. Of the roughly 390 genotyped donors, less than 90% were placed in the genetic ancestry cluster associated with self-reported Caucasian donors. The aim of the study was to test whether cataloging public T cell receptors could identify signatures of past pathogen exposure. Using immunosequencing, the study profiled T cell repertoires from 500 to 800 subjects and related those repertoires to cytomegalovirus serostatus. In addition to the first cohort of around 670 subjects, a separate validation cohort of over 90 different subjects was used. To predict cytomegalovirus infection status, the study combined high-throughput TCR immunosequencing, statistical association of individual TCRs with disease status, and machine learning. A later analysis re-analyzed previously published TCR beta repertoires from 500 to 700 donors and added high-resolution HLA genotyping to study TCR occurrence patterns. Rather than using new phenotypic data, the later analysis identified candidate immune exposures from TCR beta sequences and from how often those sequences occurred across donors. In an earlier analysis of 550 to 700 of the donors, high-throughput TCR beta sequencing was used to judge whether each TCR beta V gene segment behaved as functional or pseudogenic. Donor age, sex, ethnicity and CMV serostatus were collected together with the repertoire data. A later genetic analysis used genome-wide SNP genotypes for about 60% of the roughly 700 donors, treating that subset as a discovery cohort. All discovery cohort repertoires had been generated using a single sequencing platform. Both class I and class II loci were covered by HLA typing, at four-digit resolution. The number of typed donors differed by locus: about 620-640 for A, B, C, DRB1 and DQB1; about 520 for DQA1; 606 for DPA1; and around 450 for DPB1. A few DR-DQ haplotypes were treated as single units for association and clustering because of strong linkage in the cohort. Among roughly 370 genotyped donors of the cohort, an average of 235,054 unique TCR beta nucleotide sequences were sequenced per donor, roughly a sixth of them non-productive.

The germline ends are 11 bases apart after V is trimmed by 4 bases and J by 0 bases. The CDR1 and CDR2 encoded by the germline V gene (reference sequence) are SGHNT and YYREEE. The CDR3 runs 16 amino acids, cysteine and phenylalanine included. The retained sequence is limited to the CDR3, 48 bases, with the frame set at the first base. Results and caveats for the whole study, not just this receptor: The classifier was reported to diagnose cytomegalovirus status with high specificity and sensitivity in both the original cohort and the validation cohort. In this cohort, only TCR beta chains were sequenced, and detectable features were limited by the absence of alpha or paired-chain data. In a later genetic analysis, fewer N-insertions in productive TCRs were reported among donors in an Asian-associated ancestry cluster than the approximately 710-donor mean. Three of the identified cytomegalovirus-associated TCR beta chains were confirmed in vitro to be specific for cytomegalovirus antigens. A further reported finding was that TCR beta sequences accurately predicted the HLA-A and HLA-B alleles for most subjects in the first cohort. Because HLA typing was missing for some donors at each locus, association tests included only the typed subset. The study listed around 160 TCR beta chains as associated with cytomegalovirus. In a later analysis, several top co-occurrence clusters were reported to appear linked to parvovirus B19, influenza, CMV and Epstein-Barr virus. A later analysis found that HLA-associated TCR beta chains were more clonally expanded and had lower generation probabilities than equally common non-associated chains. Linkage disequilibrium might explain the correlated functional status among segregating V segments, but an unknown experimental factor could not be ruled out. Roughly uniform sequencing depth across donors was assumed in presence/absence analyses, although this assumption may not hold. A cluster of highly shared sequence variants was judged likely to represent a technical artifact of the sequencing pipeline. V-gene and J-gene trimming of TCR beta chains was associated with a missense DCLRE1C variant in a later genetic analysis, and the association was replicated in an independent cohort. Immune exposure information for the cohort was limited to CMV serostatus. Most TCR sequences were observed very rarely across donors, whereas some public TCRs were present in many individuals. In a later analysis, most CMV-associated TCR beta chains were found to appear HLA-restricted, with HLA associations seemingly driven largely by CMV exposure. The earlier analysis of nearly 600 of the donors excluded roughly 16 rarely observed V segments, including chromosome 9 orphons, because counts were too low. Some IMGT-functional V segments, including TRBV6-2 and TRBV6-3, could not be distinguished by the 87-base-pair reads and were therefore excluded. At a false discovery rate of 0.05, a later analysis linked 16,951 TCR beta sequences to specific HLA alleles. In a later analysis, TCR association rates were found to vary across HLA loci, with the most associated TCRs seen for DRB1 alleles and the fewest for HLA-C alleles. Broadly in line with IMGT annotations, most TCR beta V segments showed up in productive rearrangements about 87% or about 30% of the time in an earlier analysis of 450 to 600 of the donors. It was suggested by the authors that the approach could potentially be generalized to other disease states and immunological phenotypes. When HLA alleles, especially DR and DQ, strongly co-occurred, attributing TCR associations to individual alleles was difficult.

Libraries were made using the immunoSEQ multiplex PCR assay. The multiplex PCR relied on a mix of 60 forward primers for TCR Vbeta segments and 13 reverse primers for TCR Jbeta segments. A multiplex PCR assay on genomic DNA amplified the CDR3 region of rearranged TCR beta genes. The amplified TCR beta libraries were sequenced on the Illumina HiSeq System as 87-base-pair reads. The authors' analysis ran thus. In a later analysis, some 80 million unique TCR beta chains were counted across the roughly 670 repertoires, and roughly 11 million of these chains were shared by at least two donors. A nearest-neighbor algorithm error-corrected the raw reads and collapsed the reads into unique sequences, merging closely related sequences to remove PCR and sequencing errors. CDR3 sequences were aligned to IMGT reference sequences to assign V, D and J gene segments. For a sequence to be retained, a match of at least six nucleotides to both a V gene segment and a J gene segment was required. A rearrangement counted as productive if the CDR3 had no stop codons and remained in frame with V and J, and every other rearrangement counted as non-productive. CDR3 was defined by IMGT convention, running from the second conserved V-encoded cysteine to the conserved J-encoded phenylalanine. In an earlier analysis of around 540 of the donors, sequences lacking an unambiguous match to a single V gene segment were excluded. An earlier analysis of fewer than 750 of the donors called V segments functional above 56.7% productive rearrangements and segregating when the between-donor standard deviation exceeded 5%. A statistical classification framework was built for diagnosing cytomegalovirus status from the catalog of TCR beta chain sequences. A later analysis assigned V and J genes by comparing TCR nucleotide sequences with IMGT/GENE-DB human TR gene sequences. A later analysis assigned CDR3 sequences and most-parsimonious VDJ recombination scenarios with the TCRdist pipeline. In a later analysis, each TCR beta chain was defined by its CDR3 amino acid sequence together with its V-gene family, and reads lacking a unique V-gene family were excluded. As a way to deal with suspected cross-contamination and a sequencing artifact, a later analysis dropped 450 to 600 nucleotide sequences that were highly shared and had low generation probability. A later analysis calculated a clonal expansion index for each public chain from normalized within-repertoire ranks of inferred template counts. In a later analysis, generation probabilities were computed with a VDJ recombination model fitted to out-of-frame rearrangements, and the resulting probabilities were checked against IGoR. In a later analysis, hypergeometric tests were used to score TCR-TCR, TCR-HLA and TCR-CMV co-occurrence, with a repertoire-size bias correction applied to TCR pairs. A later analysis estimated false discovery rates by permuting HLA or CMV assignments 20 times. A later analysis grouped co-occurring TCRs with DBSCAN, adding TCRdist sequence similarity when clustering within HLA-allele-positive subsets. For co-occurrence clustering, repertoires with fewer than 30,000 or more than 120,000 public chains were excluded, along with roughly five repertoires with anomalous nucleotide sharing. In its TCRdb copy, this immuneACCESS table keeps in-frame sequences only and misses some clones. Where compared with another copy, unresolved V genes explain less than half of these, and the others have no known cause. V, J and clone size are taken as reported in that table, and D and trimming were inferred from the DNA itself. This sample lists approximately 160,000 clones; about two thirds were detected once. Clones ranked in the top ten supply around 4% of the sample.

In total, fewer than 750 healthy bone marrow donors made up the cohort. At the time of sampling, all cohort members were nominally healthy, though unrecorded immune exposures were likely present. The donor tested CMV seropositive, placing the donor among the 310 or so seropositive members of the cohort. Every donor gave a peripheral blood sample, and the peripheral blood mononuclear cells from that sample were used for TCR beta sequencing. The Qiagen DNeasy Blood Extraction Kit was used to extract genomic DNA from the blood cell samples. This clone was seen more than once but under ten times. Its antigen has not been determined. Per-base quality was not reported, and no clone a single base away is much larger than it.

Material: PBMCs. The clonotype comes from a woman younger than 30 in good health and CMV-seropositive. Here the chain combines TRBV5-4 and TRBJ1-6; confidence is insufficient to name the D gene. The CDR3 amino acid sequence is: CASSARVSSYNSPLHF. The DNA is as follows: TGTGCCAGCAGCGCTAGAGTAAGCTCCTATAATTCACCCCTCCACTTT.